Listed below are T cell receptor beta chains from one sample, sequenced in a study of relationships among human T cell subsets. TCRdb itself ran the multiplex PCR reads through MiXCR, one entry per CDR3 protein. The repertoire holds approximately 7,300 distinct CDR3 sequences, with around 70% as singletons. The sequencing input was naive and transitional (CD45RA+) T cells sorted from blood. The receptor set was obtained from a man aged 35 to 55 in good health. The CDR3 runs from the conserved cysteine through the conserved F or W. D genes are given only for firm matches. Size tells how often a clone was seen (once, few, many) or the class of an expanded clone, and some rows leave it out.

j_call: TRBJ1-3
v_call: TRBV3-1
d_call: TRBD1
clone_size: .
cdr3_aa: CASSHLTGTNTIYF
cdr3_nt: TGTGCCAGCAGCCACTTGACAGGGACGAACACCATATATTTT

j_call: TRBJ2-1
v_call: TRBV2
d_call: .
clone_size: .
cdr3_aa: CASSVVVNEQFF
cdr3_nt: TGTGCCAGCAGTGTTGTGGTGAATGAGCAGTTCTTC

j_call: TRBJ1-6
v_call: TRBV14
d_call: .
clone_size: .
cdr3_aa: CASSIGNSPLHF
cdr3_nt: TGTGCCAGCAGCATTGGTAATTCACCCCTCCACTTT

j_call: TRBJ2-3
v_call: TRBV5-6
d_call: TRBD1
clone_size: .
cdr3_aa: CASSRPRQGLADTQYF
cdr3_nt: TGTGCCAGCAGCCGCCCCAGACAGGGGTTAGCAGATACGCAGTATTTT

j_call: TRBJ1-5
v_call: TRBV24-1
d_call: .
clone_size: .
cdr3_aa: CATSDSGAQPQHF
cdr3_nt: TGTGCCACCAGTGATTCTGGAGCGCAGCCCCAGCATTTT

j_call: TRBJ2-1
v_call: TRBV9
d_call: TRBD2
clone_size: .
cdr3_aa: CASSFSGRAVNEQFF
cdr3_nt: TGTGCCAGCAGCTTTAGCGGGAGGGCCGTGAATGAGCAGTTCTTC

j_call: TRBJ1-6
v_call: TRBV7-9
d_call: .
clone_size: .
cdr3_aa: CASTPGGHNSPLHF
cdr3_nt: TGTGCCAGCACGCCCGGGGGGCATAATTCACCCCTCCACTTT

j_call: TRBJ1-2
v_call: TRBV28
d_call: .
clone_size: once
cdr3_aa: CASSLGGTGYGYTF
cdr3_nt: TGTGCCAGCAGTTTAGGGGGGACGGGGTACGGCTACACCTTC

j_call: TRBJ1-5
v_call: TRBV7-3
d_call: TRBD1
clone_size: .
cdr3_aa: CASSSGQGEQPQHF
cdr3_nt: TGTGCCAGCAGCTCAGGACAGGGTGAACAGCCCCAGCATTTT

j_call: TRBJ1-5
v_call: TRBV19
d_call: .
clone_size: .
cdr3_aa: CASSTGAGNQPQHF
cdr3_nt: TGTGCCAGTAGTACGGGGGCAGGCAATCAGCCCCAGCATTTT

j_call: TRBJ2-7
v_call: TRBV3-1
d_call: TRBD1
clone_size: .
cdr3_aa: CASSLYPGQGRPYEQYF
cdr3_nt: TGTGCCAGCAGCCTTTACCCAGGACAGGGGAGGCCGTACGAGCAGTACTTC

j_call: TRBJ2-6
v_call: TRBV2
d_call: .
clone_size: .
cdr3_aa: CASRGQYSGANVLTF
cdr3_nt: TGTGCCAGCAGGGGGCAGTACTCTGGGGCCAACGTCCTGACTTTC

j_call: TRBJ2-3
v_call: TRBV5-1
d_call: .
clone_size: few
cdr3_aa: CASSLGTERDTQYF
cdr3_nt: TGCGCCAGCAGCTTGGGTACTGAGAGAGATACGCAGTATTTT

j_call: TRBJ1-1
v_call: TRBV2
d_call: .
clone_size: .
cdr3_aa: CASRVLSQGSDEAFF
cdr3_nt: TGTGCCAGCAGAGTCCTTAGTCAGGGGTCGGATGAAGCTTTCTTT

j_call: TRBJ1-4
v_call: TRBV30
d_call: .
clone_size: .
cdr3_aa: CAWSRPWGYEKLFF
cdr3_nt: TGTGCCTGGAGTCGACCCTGGGGGTATGAAAAACTGTTTTTT

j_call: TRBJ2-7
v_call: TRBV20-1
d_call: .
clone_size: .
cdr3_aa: CSARPLGEYEQYF
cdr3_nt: TGCAGTGCTAGACCGTTGGGGGAATACGAGCAGTACTTC

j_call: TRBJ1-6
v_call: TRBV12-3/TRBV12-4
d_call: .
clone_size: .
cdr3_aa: CASKMGRTYNSPLHF
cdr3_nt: TGTGCCAGCAAGATGGGACGGACATATAATTCACCCCTCCACTTT

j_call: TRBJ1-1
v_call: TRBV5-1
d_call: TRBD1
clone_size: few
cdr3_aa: CASSLGQGGLEAFF
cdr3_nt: TGCGCCAGCAGCTTGGGACAGGGGGGCCTTGAAGCTTTCTTT

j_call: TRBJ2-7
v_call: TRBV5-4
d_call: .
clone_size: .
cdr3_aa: CASSSRGSGSYEQYF
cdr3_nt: TGTGCCAGCAGCTCCCGCGGTAGCGGCTCCTACGAGCAGTACTTC